This entry features one TCR beta chain sequence. Its specificity is unknown. The data stem from a study of OX40 agonist ivuxolimab in advanced cancers. Study-level findings and limits: In CD8+ T cells, expanded clones were on average more numerous than in CD4+. It was also the case that some nonresponders had low normalized T-cell clonal expansion.

This table comes from immunoSEQ multiplex PCR, and its TCRdb copy is limited to in-frame clones, with some not included. The profile shows over 55,000 clones, more than 75% of them singletons. The study sampled blood at baseline, cycle 4 day 1, and cycle 7 day 1. The sequencing used CD4+ or CD8+ T cells sorted from blood, collected in a trial of the OX40 agonist ivuxolimab. The sequence came from an adult with an advanced solid tumor such as melanoma, head and neck, liver or kidney cancer.

CDR3 DNA sequence: TGTGCCAGCAGTTACGGGAACAACTATGGCTACACCTTC. Protein product: CASSYGNNYGYTF. V usage is TRBV6-5 and J usage is TRBJ1-2; D is unclear. The CDR3 consists of 13 residues. Trimming took off 2 bases at V and 2 bases at J, with 6 bases between the two ends. The germline V gene has CDR1 MNHEY and CDR2 SVGAGI.